The 23 T cell receptor beta chains reported below all come from one sample, sequenced in a study of blood T cells in healthy people across ages. Next came a second PCR, run for about 6 to 11 cycles, which used a sample-barcoded 5' primer along with a J-beta primer mix. TCRdb independently ran MiXCR on the 5' RACE reads; one entry per CDR3 protein. In the table there are 1.5 million to 2 million distinct CDR3 sequences, around half of which are singletons. The sequenced sample consisted of blood. These receptors all come from a woman aged 40 to 49 in good health.

This chain connects TRBV4-3 to TRBJ2-1; D not resolved. The end of the DNA aligns better with TRBJ2-7, so the J call may be wrong. The CDR3 consists of 13 residues. Germline V gene lookup returns CDR1 LGHNA and CDR2 YSLEER. CDR3 nucleotide sequence: TGCGCCAGCAGCCAAGACAGGTCGCGAAAGCAGTACTTC. Its protein is CASSQDRSRKQYF.

This sequence joins TRBV19 and TRBJ1-2; D remains unclear. V was cut by 6 bases and J by 5 bases, with 13 bases left in between. The CDR3 has 13 amino acids. CDR1 LNHDA and CDR2 SQIVND come from the germline V gene (reference sequence). CDR3 amino acids: CASSNPPGYGYTF. The CDR3 DNA is TGTGCCAGTAGCAATCCCCCTGGATATGGCTACACCTTC. Supplemented by reference TRBV19 and TRBJ1-2, the full variable domain reads DGGITQSPKYLFRKEGQNVTLSCEQNLNHDAMYWYRQDPGQGLRLIYYSQIVNDFQKGDIAEGYSVSREKKESFPLTVTSAQKNPTAFYLCASSNPPGYGYTFGSGTRLTVV.

This rearrangement joins TRBV20-1 to TRBJ2-5; D may be TRBD1 (6 bases). V lost 3 bases, J lost 1 base, and 21 bases lay in between. This CDR3 contains 17 residues. CDR1 is DFQATT, CDR2 SNEGSKA, per germline (reference sequence). CDR3 region: CSASAPLGQNLQETQYF. Here the CDR3 DNA reads TGCAGTGCTAGTGCCCCGCTTGGACAGAATCTCCAAGAGACCCAGTACTTC.

This chain links TRBV24-1 with TRBJ2-5, with D perhaps matching TRBD2 (5 bases). V shed 4 bases and J shed 2 bases, with 13 bases lying between them. Germline assignment: CDR1 KGHDR and CDR2 SFDVKD. The CDR3 has 15 residues. The CDR3 DNA follows: TGTGCCACCAGTGACTCGTACGGACTGCAAGAGACCCAGTACTTC. It yields the protein CATSDSYGLQETQYF.

The chain is built from TRBV9 and TRBJ1-6; tentative D call: TRBD1 (5 bases). CDR3 length: 15 residues. Trimming removed 1 base from V and 7 bases from J, with 12 bases in between. The germline V gene has CDR1 SGDLS and CDR2 YYNGEE. The CDR3: CASSVRDGLNSPLHF. The CDR3 DNA reads as TGTGCCAGCAGCGTAAGGGACGGACTCAATTCACCCCTCCACTTT.

The rearrangement joins TRBV2 to TRBJ2-6; D unresolved. Trimming removed 9 bases from V and 0 bases from J, with 9 bases in between. CDR3 length: 14 amino acids. The germline gives CDR1 SNHLY, CDR2 FYNNEI. The CDR3 nucleotides read TGTGCCAGACAGACTGACTCTGGGGCCAACGTCCTGACTTTC. Residues: CARQTDSGANVLTF.

V gene TRBV18 combines with J gene TRBJ1-1; 8 bases are shared with TRBD1. Germline lookup yields CDR1 KGHSH and CDR2 LQKENI. This CDR3 comprises 14 residues. Trimming removed 3 bases from V and 6 bases from J; junction bases left unmatched: 6. DNA for the CDR3: TGTGCCAGCTCACCGGTTTCAGGGGGCGCTGAAGCTTTCTTT. Encoded protein: CASSPVSGGAEAFF.

This rearrangement joins TRBV2 to TRBJ1-2; 7 nucleotides agree with TRBD1. The V segment lost 4 bases and the J segment 3 bases; nucleotides outside the gene matches: 8. The CDR3 sequence is 15 residues long. Per the germline V gene, CDR1 is SNHLY and CDR2 is FYNNEI. The CDR3 reads CASSVLGQGDYGYTF. The CDR3 region has the DNA TGTGCCAGCAGTGTCCTAGGGCAGGGGGACTATGGCTACACCTTC. The full variable domain, completed using reference TRBV2 and TRBJ1-2, is EPEVTQTPSHQVTQMGQEVILRCVPISNHLYFYWYRQILGQKVEFLVSFYNNEISEKSEIFDDQFSVERPDGSNFTLKIRSTKLEDSAMYFCASSVLGQGDYGYTFGSGTRLTVV.

This clonotype has just one count. The rearrangement uses TRBV20-1 and TRBJ2-6, with unresolved D. The CDR3 covers 15 residues. The germline V and J ends were trimmed by 7 bases and 2 bases, with 15 bases remaining between them. Germline V gene data show CDR1 as DFQATT and CDR2 as SNEGSKA (reference sequence). The CDR3 reads CSVRHFAAGANVLTF. The DNA for the CDR3 is TGCAGTGTGCGCCATTTTGCAGCTGGGGCCAACGTCCTGACTTTC.

The rearrangement joins TRBV20-1 to TRBJ2-5, with TRBD1 identical over 7 bases. V gave up 3 bases and J gave up 11 bases; unmatched junction bases: 9. CDR1 and CDR2 from the germline V gene are DFQATT and SNEGSKA (reference sequence). The CDR3 length is 12 residues. The CDR3, as DNA: TGCAGTGCTAGGACAGGGCTAAGGGAGCAGTACTTC. Translation gives CSARTGLREQYF.

The chain carries TRBV29-1 and TRBJ1-2, with D perhaps matching TRBD1 (5 bases). CDR1 is SQVTM and CDR2 is ANQGSEA in the germline V gene. Trimming removed 4 bases from V and 5 bases from J, with 8 bases in between. The length of the CDR3 is 11 residues. In nucleotides, the CDR3 is TGCAGCGTTGCCAGGGAGTATGGCTACACCTTC. It translates to CSVAREYGYTF.

This chain links TRBV4-1 with TRBJ1-2; TRBD1 might be the D (5 bases). Trimming removed 1 base from V and 2 bases from J, with 11 bases in between. Germline CDR1 reads MGHRA; CDR2 reads YSYEKL. There are 15 residues in the CDR3. The DNA for the CDR3 is TGCGCCAGCAGCCAAGGGCACAGGACCAACTATGGCTACACCTTC. It encodes CASSQGHRTNYGYTF.

There are a few counts of this clonotype. The chain recombines TRBV28 with TRBJ2-7; 7 positions match TRBD1. The CDR3 has 14 residues. Germline CDR1 and CDR2: MDHEN and SYDVKM. The ends lost 6 bases at V and 4 bases at J; junction bases unmatched: 9. The DNA for the CDR3 is TGTGCCAGCAGACCTACCGGGACAGATTACGAGCAGTACTTC. Its translation: CASRPTGTDYEQYF. Looking up the rest from reference TRBV28 and TRBJ2-7 gives the full variable domain: DVKVTQSSRYLVKRTGEKVFLECVQDMDHENMFWYRQDPGLGLRLIYFSYDVKMKEKGDIPEGYSVSREKKERFSLILESASTNQTSMYLCASRPTGTDYEQYFGPGTRLTVT.

The V gene is TRBV3-1, the J gene TRBJ2-1; either TRBD1 or TRBD2 may fit D (5 bases each). The length of the CDR3 is 17 residues. V was shortened by 0 bases and J by 5 bases, with 17 bases between the two germline ends. Per germline, CDR1 LGHDT and CDR2 YNNKEL (reference sequence). The CDR3 here is CASSQEIGKGTHNEQFF. The CDR3 nucleotides are TGTGCCAGCAGCCAAGAGATCGGGAAAGGGACCCACAATGAGCAGTTCTTC.

This clonotype was seen only a few times. V is TRBV10-3 and J is TRBJ2-5; TRBD1 matches 8 bases. The germline V gene encodes CDR1 ENHRY and CDR2 SYGVKD. The ends lost 8 bases at V and 11 bases at J; junction bases unmatched: 7. This CDR3 has 11 residues. CDR3 sequence: CAIDYRGEQYF. The CDR3 DNA is TGTGCCATCGACTACAGGGGGGAGCAGTACTTC.

The rearrangement joins TRBV12-3 or TRBV12-4 to TRBJ1-4; possibly TRBD1 for D (5 bases). The CDR3 consists of 15 residues. V was clipped by 5 bases and J by 9 bases, with 19 bases between them. CDR3 DNA: TGTGCCAGCAGTCCTGTCGGGGAGGGGTTGAAAAAACTGTTTTTT. Residues: CASSPVGEGLKKLFF.

Written as DNA, the CDR3 is TGCAGTGCTAGAGAGGTAGCGAGGGCCTCCGAGCAGTACTTC. Translated, it gives CSAREVARASEQYF. The chain carries TRBV20-1 and TRBJ2-4, with D maybe TRBD2 (5 bases). The last part of the DNA fits TRBJ2-7 better; the J call may be wrong. The CDR3 extends over 14 amino acids. Germline V CDR1 and CDR2: DFQATT, SNEGSKA (reference sequence).

The V gene is TRBV25-1, the J gene TRBJ2-4; possibly TRBD2 for D (5 bases). The end of the DNA fits TRBJ2-7 better, so the J call may be wrong. The CDR3 extends over 12 amino acids. The germline CDR1 and CDR2 sequences are MGHDK and SYGVNS. The CDR3 sequence: CASSESGSEQYF. CDR3 nucleotides: TGTGCCAGCAGTGAATCGGGAAGCGAGCAGTACTTC.

This sequence joins TRBV2 and TRBJ1-2, with a tentative D call TRBD1 (5 bases). Germline CDR1 and CDR2: SNHLY and FYNNEI. This CDR3 spans 13 amino acids. V lost 11 bases to trimming and J lost 5 bases, with 18 bases between them. The CDR3 DNA sequence: TGTGCCGTCCAAAGGGGTGCGGGATATGGCTACACCTTC. Protein sequence: CAVQRGAGYGYTF.

J is TRBJ2-1 and V is TRBV2, with D maybe TRBD2 (5 bases). The V gene lost 1 base and the J gene lost 9 bases, with 13 bases spanning the gap. The germline gives CDR1 SNHLY, CDR2 FYNNEI. The CDR3 consists of 14 residues. The CDR3 DNA is TGTGCCAGCAGTGAAGGGGTGGGAGTCGGTGAGCAGTTCTTC. It is translated as CASSEGVGVGEQFF.

This clonotype has at least ten counts. Germline is not matched at one junction end, which may reflect a read error. The DNA of the CDR3 is TGCGCCAGCAGCTTGAGTAGCACAGATACGCAGTATTTT. Translated: CASSLSSTDTQYF. The rearrangement uses TRBV27 and TRBJ2-3, with D uncertain. Germline V gene sequence: CDR1 MNHEY, CDR2 SMNVEV (reference sequence). The CDR3 totals 13 residues.

This chain connects TRBV3-1 to TRBJ2-1; D is unclear. Trimming took off 0 bases at V and 8 bases at J, with 11 bases between the two ends. Germline CDR1 and CDR2: LGHDT and YNNKEL (reference sequence). This CDR3 spans 14 amino acids. The CDR3 nucleotides are TGTGCCAGCAGCCAAGAGTATAGCACGCATGAGCAGTTCTTC. Translating gives CASSQEYSTHEQFF.

The V and J genes are TRBV12-3 or TRBV12-4 and TRBJ1-6; unclear D gene. V was shortened by 5 bases and J by 10 bases, with 9 bases between the two germline ends. CDR3 length: 12 amino acids. The CDR3 DNA reads as TGTGCCAGCAGTACGTGGCGCTCACCCCTCCACTTT. Protein product: CASSTWRSPLHF.